This T cell receptor beta chain originates from a study of blood T cell repertoires in COVID-19. Study-wide background: COVID-19 samples from acute and convalescent phases originated in the United States, Italy and Spain.

As handled by the study authors: Cell counts per sample came from amplifying reference gene primers. Clones were read by immunoSEQ multiplex PCR, and TCRdb kept only the in-frame ones, dropping some. V and J calls and clone size are given by that table; D and trimming were obtained from the DNA. The table lists about 83,000 clones, roughly 80% of them singletons. Sample: peripheral blood. This sequence was found in a woman older than 75 with acute or convalescent COVID-19.

Written as DNA, the CDR3 is TGTGCCAGCAGTGTTGTAAATCAGCCCCAGCATTTT. It codes for CASSVVNQPQHF. The chain joins TRBV2 to TRBJ1-5, with D hard to call. Trimming stripped 4 bases from V and 4 bases from J, with 5 bases between. This CDR3 spans 12 amino acids. Germline-derived CDR1 and CDR2 are SNHLY and FYNNEI.